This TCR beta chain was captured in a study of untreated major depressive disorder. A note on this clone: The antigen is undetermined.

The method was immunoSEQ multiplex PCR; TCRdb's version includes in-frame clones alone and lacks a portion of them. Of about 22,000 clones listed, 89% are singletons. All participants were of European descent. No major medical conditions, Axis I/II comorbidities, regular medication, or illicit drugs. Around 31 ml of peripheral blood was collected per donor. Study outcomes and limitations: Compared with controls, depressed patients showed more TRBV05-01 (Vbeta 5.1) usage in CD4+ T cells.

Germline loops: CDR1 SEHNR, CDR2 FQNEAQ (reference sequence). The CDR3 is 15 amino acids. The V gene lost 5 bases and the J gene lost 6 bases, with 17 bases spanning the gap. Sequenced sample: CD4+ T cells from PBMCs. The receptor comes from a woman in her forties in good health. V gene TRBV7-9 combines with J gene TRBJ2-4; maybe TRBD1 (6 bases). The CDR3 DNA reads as TGTGCCAGCAGCCCTCCATACAGGGAAGGAAACATTCAGTACTTC. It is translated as CASSPPYREGNIQYF.